This T cell receptor beta chain was sequenced for a study of shared clonotypes between healthy human individuals. Profiled with immunoSEQ multiplex PCR; TCRdb holds only in-frame clones, not every one. The table lists some 2,000,000 clones, about 95% of them singletons. A note on this clone: Its specificity is not known.

CDR3 length: 15 residues. Germline V lookup: CDR1 MNHNY, CDR2 SVGAGI (reference sequence). The V end lost 5 bases, the J end lost 5 bases, and 15 bases lay between the germline ends. Findings of the study overall: The study sampled only blood, and tissue repertoires likely differ. Clonotype sharing among donors likely depends on sequencing depth.

Sequencing used naive CD4+ T cells sorted from blood. Stated subset: CD45RA+ positively selected. The V gene is TRBV6-6, the J gene TRBJ2-2; perhaps TRBD1 as D (6 bases). This sequence originates from a man between 18 and 29 years old in good health. For the CDR3, the DNA is TGTGCCAGCAGTCCCGGGTCTCAGGGGACCGGGGAGCTGTTTTTT. Protein: CASSPGSQGTGELFF.